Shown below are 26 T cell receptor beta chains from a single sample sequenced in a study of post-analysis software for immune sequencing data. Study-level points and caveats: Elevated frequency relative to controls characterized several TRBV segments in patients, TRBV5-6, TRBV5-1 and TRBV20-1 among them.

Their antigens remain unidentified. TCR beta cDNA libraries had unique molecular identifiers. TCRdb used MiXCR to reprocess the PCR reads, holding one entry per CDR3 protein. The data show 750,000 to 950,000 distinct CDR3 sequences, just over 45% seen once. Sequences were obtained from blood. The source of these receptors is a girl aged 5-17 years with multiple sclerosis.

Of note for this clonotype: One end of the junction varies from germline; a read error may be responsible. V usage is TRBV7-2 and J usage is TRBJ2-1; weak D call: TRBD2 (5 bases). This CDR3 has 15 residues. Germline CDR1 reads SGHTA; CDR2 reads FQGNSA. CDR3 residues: CASSLGLLTHNERFF. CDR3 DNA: TGTGCCAGCAGCCTTGGACTTTTGACCCACAATGAGCGGTTCTTC.

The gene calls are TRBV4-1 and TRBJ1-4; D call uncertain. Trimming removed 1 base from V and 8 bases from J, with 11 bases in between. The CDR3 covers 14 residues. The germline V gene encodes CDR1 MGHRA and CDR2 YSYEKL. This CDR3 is CASSQGVGLEKLFF. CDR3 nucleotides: TGCGCCAGCAGCCAAGGCGTCGGCTTGGAAAAACTGTTTTTT.

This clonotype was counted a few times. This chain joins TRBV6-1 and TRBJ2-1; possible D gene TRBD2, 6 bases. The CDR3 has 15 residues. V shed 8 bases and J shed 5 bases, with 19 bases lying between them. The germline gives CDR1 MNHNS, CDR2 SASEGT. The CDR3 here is CASPGTSGGNNEQFF. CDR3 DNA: TGTGCCAGCCCTGGGACCTCCGGAGGGAACAATGAGCAGTTCTTC.

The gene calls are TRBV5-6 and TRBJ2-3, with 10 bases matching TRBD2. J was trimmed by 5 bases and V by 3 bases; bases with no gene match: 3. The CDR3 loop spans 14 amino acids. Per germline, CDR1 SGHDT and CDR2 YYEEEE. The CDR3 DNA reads TGTGCCAGCAGCTCCCGACTAGCGGGAGATACGCAGTATTTT. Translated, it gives CASSSRLAGDTQYF.

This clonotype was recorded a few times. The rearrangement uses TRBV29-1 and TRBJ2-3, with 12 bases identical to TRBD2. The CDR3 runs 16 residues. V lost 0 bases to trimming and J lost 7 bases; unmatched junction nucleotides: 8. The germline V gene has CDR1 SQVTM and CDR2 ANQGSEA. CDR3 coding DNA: TGCAGCGTTGAAGATGGCCTAGCGGGAGGGAGGAATACGCAGTATTTT. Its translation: CSVEDGLAGGRNTQYF.

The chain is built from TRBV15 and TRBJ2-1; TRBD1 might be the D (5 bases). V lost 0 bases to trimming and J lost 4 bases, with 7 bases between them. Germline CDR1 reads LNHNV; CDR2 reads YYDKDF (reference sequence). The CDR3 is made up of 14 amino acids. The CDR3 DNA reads TGTGCCACCAGCAGAGATCGGACATACAATGAGCAGTTCTTC. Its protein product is CATSRDRTYNEQFF.

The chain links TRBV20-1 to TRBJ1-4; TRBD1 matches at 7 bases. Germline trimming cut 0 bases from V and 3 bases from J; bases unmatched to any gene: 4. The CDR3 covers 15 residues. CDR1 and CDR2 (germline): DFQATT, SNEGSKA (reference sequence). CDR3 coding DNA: TGCAGTGCTAGAGATCAAGGGACAGCTAATGAAAAACTGTTTTTT. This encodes CSARDQGTANEKLFF.

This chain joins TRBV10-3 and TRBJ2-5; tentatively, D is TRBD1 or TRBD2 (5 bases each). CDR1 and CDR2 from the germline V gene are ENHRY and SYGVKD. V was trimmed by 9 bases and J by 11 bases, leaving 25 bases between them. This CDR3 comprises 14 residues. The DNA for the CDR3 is TGTGCCATGGGGGTTGGGGGAGAGGTCGATGAGCAGTACTTC. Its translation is CAMGVGGEVDEQYF.

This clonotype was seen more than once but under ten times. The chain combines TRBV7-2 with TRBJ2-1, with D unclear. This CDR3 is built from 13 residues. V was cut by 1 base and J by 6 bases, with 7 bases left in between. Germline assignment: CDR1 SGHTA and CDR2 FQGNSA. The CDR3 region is CASSLERLNEQFF. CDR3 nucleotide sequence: TGTGCCAGCAGCTTAGAGAGGCTCAATGAGCAGTTCTTC.

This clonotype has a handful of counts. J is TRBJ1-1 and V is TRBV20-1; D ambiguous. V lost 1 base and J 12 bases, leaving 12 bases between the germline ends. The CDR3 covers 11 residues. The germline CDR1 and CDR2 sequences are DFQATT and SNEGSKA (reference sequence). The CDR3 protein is CSARGVDSTFF. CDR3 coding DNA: TGCAGTGCTAGAGGGGTGGACTCGACTTTCTTT.

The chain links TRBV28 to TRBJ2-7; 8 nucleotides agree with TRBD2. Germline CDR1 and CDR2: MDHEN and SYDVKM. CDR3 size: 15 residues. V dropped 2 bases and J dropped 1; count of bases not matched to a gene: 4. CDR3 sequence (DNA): TGTGCCAGCAGTTTACAGCGGGGGTCTTCCTACGAGCAGTACTTC. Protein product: CASSLQRGSSYEQYF.

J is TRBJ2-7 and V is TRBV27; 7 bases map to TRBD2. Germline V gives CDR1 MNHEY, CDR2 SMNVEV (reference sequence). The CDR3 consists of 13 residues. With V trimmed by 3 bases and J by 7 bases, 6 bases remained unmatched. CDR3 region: CASSFGGVGEQYF. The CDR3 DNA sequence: TGTGCCAGCAGTTTTGGGGGGGTGGGAGAGCAGTACTTC.

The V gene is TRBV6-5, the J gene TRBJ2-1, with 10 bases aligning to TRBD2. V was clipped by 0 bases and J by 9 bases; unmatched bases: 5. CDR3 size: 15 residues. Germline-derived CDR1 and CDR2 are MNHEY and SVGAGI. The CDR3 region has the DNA TGTGCCAGCAGTTACTCTGGGTTAGCGGGAGGTGAGCAGTTCTTC. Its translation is CASSYSGLAGGEQFF.

The CDR3 bases are TGCAGCGTTGAAGCAGGGGACGGCCAGCCCCAGCATTTT. Its translation is CSVEAGDGQPQHF. The chain recombines TRBV29-1 with TRBJ1-5; TRBD1 is a possible D gene (6 bases). Germline lookup yields CDR1 SQVTM and CDR2 ANQGSEA. V lost 1 base, J lost 7 bases, and 11 bases lay in between. The CDR3 contains 13 residues.

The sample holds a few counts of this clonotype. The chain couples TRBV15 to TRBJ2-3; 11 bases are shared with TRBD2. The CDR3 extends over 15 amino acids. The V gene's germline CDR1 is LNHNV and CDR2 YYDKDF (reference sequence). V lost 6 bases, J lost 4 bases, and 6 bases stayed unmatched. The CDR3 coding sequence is TGTGCCACCAGTGATAGCGGGAGGGCCCCAGATACGCAGTATTTT. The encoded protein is CATSDSGRAPDTQYF.

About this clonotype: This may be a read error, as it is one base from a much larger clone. For the CDR3, the DNA is TGCAGTACTAGAGCCGGGACTGAGCAGTTCTTC. It yields the protein CSTRAGTEQFF. The chain carries TRBV20-1 and TRBJ2-1; the D gene could be TRBD1 or TRBD2 (5 bases each). The CDR3 runs to 11 residues. The germline V gene has CDR1 DFQATT and CDR2 SNEGSKA (reference sequence).

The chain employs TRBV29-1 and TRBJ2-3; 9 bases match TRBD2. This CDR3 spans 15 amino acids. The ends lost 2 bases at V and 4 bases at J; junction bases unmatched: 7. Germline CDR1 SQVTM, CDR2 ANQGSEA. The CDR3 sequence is CSVESEGLAPDTQYF. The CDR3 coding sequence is TGCAGCGTTGAATCAGAGGGACTAGCCCCAGATACGCAGTATTTT.

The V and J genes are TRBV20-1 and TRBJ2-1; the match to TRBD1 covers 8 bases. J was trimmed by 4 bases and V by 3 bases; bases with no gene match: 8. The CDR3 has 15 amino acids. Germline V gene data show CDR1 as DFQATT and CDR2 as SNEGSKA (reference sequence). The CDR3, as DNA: TGCAGTGCTAGGGACCGGACAGGGCCTTACAATGAGCAGTTCTTC. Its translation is CSARDRTGPYNEQFF.

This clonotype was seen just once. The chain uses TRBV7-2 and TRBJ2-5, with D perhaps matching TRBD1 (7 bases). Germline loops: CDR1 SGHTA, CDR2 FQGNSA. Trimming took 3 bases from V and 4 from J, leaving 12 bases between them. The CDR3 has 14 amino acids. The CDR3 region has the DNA TGTGCCAGCAGCTTTCGACAGGGAGGAGAGACCCAGTACTTC. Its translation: CASSFRQGGETQYF.

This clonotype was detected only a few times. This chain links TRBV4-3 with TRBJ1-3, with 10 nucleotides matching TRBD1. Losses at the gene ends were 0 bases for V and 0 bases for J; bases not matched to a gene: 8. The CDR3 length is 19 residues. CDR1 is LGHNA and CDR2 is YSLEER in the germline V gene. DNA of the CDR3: TGCGCCAGCAGCCAAGAGACCGGACAGGGGGTGTTCTCTGGAAACACCATATATTTT. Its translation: CASSQETGQGVFSGNTIYF.

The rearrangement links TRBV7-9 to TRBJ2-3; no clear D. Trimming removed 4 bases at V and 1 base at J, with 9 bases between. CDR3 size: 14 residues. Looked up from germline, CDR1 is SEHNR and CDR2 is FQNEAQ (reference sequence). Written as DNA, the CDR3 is TGTGCCAGCAGCTCCACTATACGCACAGATACGCAGTATTTT. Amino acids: CASSSTIRTDTQYF. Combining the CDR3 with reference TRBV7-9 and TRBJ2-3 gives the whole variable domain DTGVSQNPRHKITKRGQNVTFRCDPISEHNRLYWYRQTLGQGPEFLTYFQNEAQLEKSRLLSDRFSAERPKGSFSTLEIQRTEQGDSAMYLCASSSTIRTDTQYFGPGTRLTVL.

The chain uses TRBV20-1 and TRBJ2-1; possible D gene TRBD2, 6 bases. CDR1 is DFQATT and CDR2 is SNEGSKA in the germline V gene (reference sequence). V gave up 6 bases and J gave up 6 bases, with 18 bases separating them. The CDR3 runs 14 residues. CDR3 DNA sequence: TGCAGTGCGGTACGGGGGTCTTTCGGCAATGAGCAGTTCTTC. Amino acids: CSAVRGSFGNEQFF.

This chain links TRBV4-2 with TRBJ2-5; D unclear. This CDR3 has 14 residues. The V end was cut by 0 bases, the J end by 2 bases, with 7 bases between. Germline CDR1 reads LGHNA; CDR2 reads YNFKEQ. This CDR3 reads CASSQEAVQETQYF. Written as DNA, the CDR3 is TGTGCCAGCAGCCAAGAGGCAGTACAAGAGACCCAGTACTTC.

As DNA, the CDR3 is TGTGCCAGCAGCGACGCGGGAGGATCGGATACGCAGTATTTT. The encoded protein is CASSDAGGSDTQYF. The chain carries TRBV7-6 and TRBJ2-3, with 8 bases lining up with TRBD2. In germline, CDR1 is SGHVS, CDR2 FNYEAQ. The J segment lost 6 bases and the V segment lost 5 bases, leaving 7 bases of the junction unmatched. There are 14 residues in the CDR3.

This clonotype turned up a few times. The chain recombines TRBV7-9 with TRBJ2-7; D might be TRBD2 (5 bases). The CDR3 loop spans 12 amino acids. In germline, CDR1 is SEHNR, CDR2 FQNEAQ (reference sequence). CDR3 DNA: TGTACCGTGCGGGCGGACTCCTACGAGCAGTACTTC. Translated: CTVRADSYEQYF.

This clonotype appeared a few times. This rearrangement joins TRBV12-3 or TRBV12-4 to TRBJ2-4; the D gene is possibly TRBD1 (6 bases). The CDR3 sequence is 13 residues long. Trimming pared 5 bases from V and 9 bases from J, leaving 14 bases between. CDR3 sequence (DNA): TGTGCCAGCAGTGGACTGCAGGGGAGCATTCAGTACTTC. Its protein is CASSGLQGSIQYF.